These T cell receptor beta chains were read from a single sample in a study of T cell responses to AZD1222 COVID-19 vaccine. Assay used: immunoSEQ multiplex PCR; TCRdb lists only in-frame clones, some missing. The sample shows about 150,000 clones, about 87% of them seen only once. The sample was peripheral blood, taken on day 0 of MenACWY control vaccination. These receptors were obtained from an adult in good health. Each CDR3 is given with its conserved first and last residue. The D gene is left open where the match is weak. A row's size may be missing; if present it is once, few, many or a size class.

DNA: TGTGCCAGTAGTATAGTTGCAGGGTTAAACACTGAAGCTTTCTTT
CDR3: CASSIVAGLNTEAFF
size: once
D: -
V: TRBV19
J: TRBJ1-1

DNA: TGTGCCAGTAGTACCTCCCAGGGAGCCGAGCAGTACTTC
CDR3: CASSTSQGAEQYF
size: -
D: -
V: TRBV19
J: TRBJ2-7

DNA: TGCGCCAGCAGTGAGTCGGAGCGGGGGGCAAGGTCACCCCTCCACTTT
CDR3: CASSESERGARSPLHF
size: -
D: -
V: TRBV10-2
J: TRBJ1-6

DNA: TGTGCCAGCAGCTCACAGGGCCCCCGCACTGAAGCTTTCTTT
CDR3: CASSSQGPRTEAFF
size: -
D: -
V: TRBV11-2
J: TRBJ1-1

DNA: TGTGCCAGCAGCCCCAGCGTAGAATACGAGCAGTACTTC
CDR3: CASSPSVEYEQYF
size: once
D: -
V: TRBV6-6
J: TRBJ2-7

DNA: TGTGCCAGCAGTGCGCCTGGTGGGACTGAAGCTTTCTTT
CDR3: CASSAPGGTEAFF
size: -
D: -
V: TRBV7-9
J: TRBJ1-1

DNA: TGTGCCAGCAGCGAGCGGACTAGCGGGAGGGGAAACAATGAGCAGTTCTTC
CDR3: CASSERTSGRGNNEQFF
size: -
D: TRBD2
V: TRBV3-1/TRBV3-2
J: TRBJ2-1

DNA: TGTGCCAGCAGTTACTCGACAGGGGGTTCGGAAGAGCAGTTCTTC
CDR3: CASSYSTGGSEEQFF
size: -
D: TRBD1
V: TRBV6-2/TRBV6-3
J: TRBJ2-1

DNA: TGTGCCAGTAGTAGGACAGGGGACTATGGCTACACCTTC
CDR3: CASSRTGDYGYTF
size: -
D: TRBD1
V: TRBV19
J: TRBJ1-2

DNA: TGCAGCGTTGTGACCCAGATCACTGAAGCTTTCTTT
CDR3: CSVVTQITEAFF
size: -
D: -
V: TRBV29-1
J: TRBJ1-1